The next 3 T cell receptor beta chains were all read from a single sample in a study of T-cell reconstitution after alpha-beta-depleted transplantation in children. The TCRbeta library incorporated unique molecular identifiers. A single record per CDR3 protein comes from TCRdb applying MiXCR to the PCR reads. The sample records 250,000 to 300,000 distinct CDR3 sequences, around 9.6% being singletons. This material consisted of PBMCs from the stem cell graft donor, taken from the stem cell graft. All receptors derive from a human donor who donated a stem cell graft to a child with SCID.

This clonotype was detected many times. The rearrangement uses TRBV10-3 and TRBJ2-2; no clear D. Germline CDR1 reads ENHRY; CDR2 reads SYGVKD. Trimming cost V 7 bases and J 0 bases, with 12 bases left between them. The CDR3 sequence is 15 residues long. CDR3 nucleotide sequence: TGTGCCATCACAGATAGTTCCGCGAACACCGGGGAGCTGTTTTTT. Encoded protein: CAITDSSANTGELFF.

The gene calls are TRBV20-1 and TRBJ2-1, with a tentative D call TRBD1 (6 bases). There are 14 residues in the CDR3. From germline, CDR1 is DFQATT and CDR2 SNEGSKA (reference sequence). V lost 1 base to trimming and J lost 4 bases, with 11 bases between them. The CDR3 sequence: CSARGPGAYNEQFF. DNA for the CDR3: TGCAGTGCTAGAGGGCCAGGGGCATACAATGAGCAGTTCTTC.

This clonotype was counted between two and nine times. This rearrangement joins TRBV7-9 to TRBJ1-4; D gene ambiguous. From germline, CDR1 is SEHNR and CDR2 FQNEAQ (reference sequence). The CDR3 is 12 amino acids. V lost 5 bases and J lost 5, with 6 bases in between. CDR3 DNA sequence: TGTGCCAGCAGCCGGCTGAATGAAAAACTGTTTTTT. Amino acid sequence: CASSRLNEKLFF.